This entry lists 8 T cell receptor beta chains sequenced from one sample in a study of regulatory T cells in long-lasting Graves disease. Specified time point: newly diagnosed GD, antithyroid drugs for less than 3 months. From RNA extracted from PBMCs, the TCR library was made. Libraries of TCR beta came from iRepertoire HTBI primers plus Arm-PCR of CDR3 regions. One entry per CDR3 protein, called by TCRdb with MiXCR from the multiplex PCR reads. The data show about 440,000 distinct CDR3 sequences, over 15% seen once. These records were also assigned to another study, of T cells in Graves' hyperthyroidism and ophthalmopathy.

Sequencing used peripheral blood mononuclear cells (PBMCs), obtained at new diagnosis, from a patient treated with antithyroid drugs. Receptors originate from a woman aged 18-29 years with Graves disease.

This clonotype was detected ten times or more. The rearrangement joins TRBV12-3 or TRBV12-4 to TRBJ2-1, with D tentatively TRBD1 or TRBD2 (5 bases each). The CDR3 loop spans 15 amino acids. Trimming stripped 5 bases from V and 0 bases from J, with 11 bases between. The CDR3 DNA is TGTGCCAGCAGTGCCGGGGCTAGCTCCTACAATGAGCAGTTCTTC. Translation gives CASSAGASSYNEQFF.

Worth noting for this clonotype: A much larger clonotype is one base distant, so this may be a read error. The V gene is TRBV3-1, the J gene TRBJ2-7, with D maybe TRBD1 (6 bases). Per germline, CDR1 LGHDT and CDR2 YNNKEL (reference sequence). V was cut by 2 bases and J by 5 bases, with 13 bases left in between. The CDR3 is 14 amino acids. CDR3 nucleotides: TGTGCCAGCAGCCAACAGACAGGTCTACACGAGCAGTACTTC. It specifies CASSQQTGLHEQYF.

This clonotype has a count of ten or more. V gene TRBV19 combines with J gene TRBJ1-1, with TRBD1 matching over 7 bases. The germline V gene has CDR1 LNHDA and CDR2 SQIVND (reference sequence). V trimming: 9 bases; J trimming: 1 base; junction bases outside the gene matches: 17. The CDR3 is 17 residues long. DNA of the CDR3: TGTGCCAGCATCGGCCGCCGCGGGACAGTTAAGAACACTGAAGCTTTCTTT. It specifies CASIGRRGTVKNTEAFF.

About this clonotype itself: A much larger clone differs by one base, so this may be a read error. Here the CDR3 DNA reads TGTGTCAGCAGTTTTAGCCTAGCGGGAGCCTACGAGCAGTACTTC. Amino acid sequence: CVSSFSLAGAYEQYF. This chain uses TRBV28 with TRBJ2-7, with 10 bases matching TRBD2. The CDR3 runs to 15 residues. CDR1 MDHEN and CDR2 SYDVKM come from the germline V gene.

The gene calls are TRBV19 and TRBJ2-7; the D is unclear. V was pared by 7 bases and J by 6 bases, with 16 bases between. The CDR3 sequence is 13 residues long. The germline V gene has CDR1 LNHDA and CDR2 SQIVND (reference sequence). CDR3 in amino acids: CASMPGISGEQYF. CDR3 DNA sequence: TGTGCCAGTATGCCAGGAATTAGTGGCGAGCAGTACTTC.

The chain employs TRBV19 and TRBJ2-5, with no clear D. The V gene lost 4 bases and the J gene lost 3 bases, with 9 bases spanning the gap. The CDR3 has 13 amino acids. Germline V lookup: CDR1 LNHDA, CDR2 SQIVND (reference sequence). Here the CDR3 DNA reads TGTGCCAGTAGTAGCAGTGGGGAAGAGACCCAGTACTTC. Translated, it gives CASSSSGEETQYF.

This clonotype was seen ten or more times. The chain carries TRBV29-1 and TRBJ2-1; maybe TRBD1 (6 bases). This CDR3 is 16 amino acids long. The germline V gene has CDR1 SQVTM and CDR2 ANQGSEA. Trimming removed 0 bases from V and 0 bases from J, with 12 bases in between. CDR3 nucleotides: TGCAGCGTTGAAGAAGACAGGTTCCCCTCCTACAATGAGCAGTTCTTC. Translating it yields CSVEEDRFPSYNEQFF.

Regarding this clonotype: A single base separates this from a much larger clone, so it may be a read error. The J gene is TRBJ2-1, the V gene TRBV7-3, with D perhaps TRBD2 (5 bases). The end of the DNA aligns better with TRBJ2-5, so the J call may be wrong. CDR3 length: 13 residues. The V gene's germline CDR1 is SGHTA and CDR2 FQGTGA. The CDR3 reads CASSPYPEEAQYF. Here the CDR3 DNA reads TGTGCCAGCAGCCCGTATCCTGAGGAGGCCCAGTACTTC.